The T cell receptor beta chain under discussion was sequenced for a study of shared clonotypes between healthy human individuals. Study-wide results and limits: Compared with clonotypes that all four donors shared, non-shared clonotypes had lower generation probabilities.

Assay: immunoSEQ multiplex PCR; the TCRdb copy retains only in-frame clones and omits some. The table records more than 900,000 clones, 70% to 80% of them present only once. For this clone: Its matching antigen is unknown.

Germline V gives CDR1 SGHTA, CDR2 FQGNSA. V lost 6 bases to trimming and J lost 1 base, with 13 bases between them. This CDR3 spans 15 amino acids. This sequence joins TRBV7-2 and TRBJ2-1; D gene unclear. This receptor was taken from a man between 18 and 29 years old in good health. Some clones in this sample may be carry-over from other donors' samples. The sequenced material came from memory CD4+ T cells from PBMCs. The subset: CD45RA-negative fraction. In DNA, the CDR3 is TGTGCCAGCAGGCCTACGCCTAATTCCTACAATGAGCAGTTCTTC. This gives the protein CASRPTPNSYNEQFF.